These 18 T cell receptor beta chains originate from one sample sequenced in a study of cytotoxic CD8 clonotypes in ibrutinib-treated CLL. Sequencing used immunoSEQ multiplex PCR; TCRdb keeps in-frame clones, though not all of them. The table records approximately 300,000 clones, just under 80% of them present only once. The source was PBMCs, collected before ibrutinib treatment. These receptors all stem from a human donor with chronic lymphocytic leukemia.

The chain combines TRBV4-3 with TRBJ2-7; a possible D gene is TRBD2 (6 bases). Germline V lookup: CDR1 LGHNA, CDR2 YSLEER. V lost 4 bases and J lost 4, with 14 bases in between. CDR3 length: 14 residues. In DNA form, the CDR3 reads TGCGCCAGCAGCCTCCGGGACGGGGGTTACGAGCAGTACTTC. It codes for CASSLRDGGYEQYF.

The chain is built from TRBV2 and TRBJ2-7, with a weak D call TRBD2 (5 bases). Germline CDR1 is SNHLY and CDR2 is FYNNEI. The CDR3 consists of 14 residues. Trimming shortened V by 3 bases and J by 6 bases, and 15 bases separated the two germline ends. The CDR3, as DNA: TGTGCCAGCAGTGACCGAGACGGGAAGTTCGAGCAGTACTTC. This sequence encodes CASSDRDGKFEQYF.

This chain uses TRBV10-2 with TRBJ1-1; the D is unclear. CDR3 size: 12 residues. Germline lookup yields CDR1 WSHSY and CDR2 SAAADI. Trimming pared 4 bases from V and 5 bases from J, leaving 8 bases between. CDR3 amino acids: CASSVAGTEAFF. For the CDR3, the DNA is TGCGCCAGCAGTGTGGCAGGAACTGAAGCTTTCTTT.

This rearrangement joins TRBV27 to TRBJ2-7; D unresolved. V was cut by 4 bases and J by 2 bases, with 12 bases left in between. Per the germline V gene, CDR1 is MNHEY and CDR2 is SMNVEV (reference sequence). The CDR3 loop spans 14 amino acids. The DNA of the CDR3 is TGTGCCAGCAGTTCTTCCCTTGCGCCCTACGAGCAGTACTTC. This gives the protein CASSSSLAPYEQYF.

This chain links TRBV30 with TRBJ2-7, with D perhaps TRBD2 (6 bases). Germline CDR1 GTSNPN, CDR2 SVGIG (reference sequence). This CDR3 has 14 residues. With 2 bases removed from V and 0 bases from J, the gap between germline ends came to 11 bases. The CDR3 spells CAWSLGGSSYEQYF. For the CDR3, the DNA is TGTGCCTGGAGTCTAGGAGGGAGCTCCTACGAGCAGTACTTC.

This clone showed up just a few times. The chain joins TRBV5-1 to TRBJ2-2, with TRBD1 matching 8 bases. CDR1 is SGHRS and CDR2 is YFSETQ in the germline V gene. The CDR3 loop spans 14 amino acids. The V and J ends lost 4 bases and 7 bases, in that order; junction bases with no gene match: 6. CDR3 DNA sequence: TGCGCCAGCAGCCCGGGACAGGCTAGCGGGGAGCTGTTTTTT. This codes for CASSPGQASGELFF.

This clone was observed once. The chain joins TRBV10-3 to TRBJ2-1; 7 bases map to TRBD1. CDR1 is ENHRY and CDR2 is SYGVKD in the germline V gene. J lost 4 bases, V lost 10 bases, and 4 bases had no gene match. The CDR3 is 12 amino acids. Here the CDR3 DNA reads TGTGCCACGACAGGGAGATACAATGAGCAGTTCTTC. This translates into CATTGRYNEQFF.

Worth noting for this clone: One end of the junction does not line up with germline, which may come from a read error. The chain has TRBV7-3 and TRBJ2-2; D might be TRBD2 (5 bases). From germline, CDR1 is SGHTA and CDR2 FQGTGA. This CDR3 spans 15 amino acids. The CDR3 nucleotides are TGTGCCAGCAGCTTCTCTTGGACTGACCCCGGAGAGCTGTTTTTT. It specifies CASSFSWTDPGELFF. The full variable domain, with the rest looked up from reference TRBV7-3 and TRBJ2-2, is GAGVSQTPSNKVTEKGKYVELRCDPISGHTALYWYRQSLGQGPEFLIYFQGTGAADDSGLPNDRFFAVRPEGSVSTLKIQRTERGDSAVYLCASSFSWTDPGELFFGEGSRLTVL.

The chain employs TRBV4-3 and TRBJ2-5; D remains ambiguous. CDR3 length: 14 amino acids. V lost 0 bases and J 3 bases, leaving 8 bases between the germline ends. Germline V gives CDR1 LGHNA, CDR2 YSLEER. CDR3 in DNA: TGCGCCAGCAGCCAAGATGGGCAAGAAGAGACCCAGTACTTC. Translating gives CASSQDGQEETQYF.

This clone was detected only a few times. The chain carries TRBV7-9 and TRBJ2-5, with D perhaps TRBD1 (5 bases). Trimming pared 6 bases from V and 0 bases from J, leaving 11 bases between. The germline gives CDR1 SEHNR, CDR2 FQNEAQ (reference sequence). The length of the CDR3 is 14 residues. The CDR3 coding sequence is TGTGCCAGCAGAAAAGGACATAACCAAGAGACCCAGTACTTC. Encoded protein: CASRKGHNQETQYF. The entire variable domain, with the rest obtained from reference TRBV7-9 and TRBJ2-5, is as follows: DTGVSQNPRHKITKRGQNVTFRCDPISEHNRLYWYRQTLGQGPEFLTYFQNEAQLEKSRLLSDRFSAERPKGSFSTLEIQRTEQGDSAMYLCASRKGHNQETQYFGPGTRLLVL.

The V gene is TRBV30, the J gene TRBJ1-2; TRBD1 matches at 9 bases. The germline V gene encodes CDR1 GTSNPN and CDR2 SVGIG (reference sequence). Trimming at V came to 3 bases and at J to 4 bases, leaving 9 bases not matched to a gene. The CDR3 totals 15 residues. CDR3 residues: CAWSGRDRASYGYTF. The CDR3 nucleotides read TGTGCCTGGAGCGGACGGGACAGGGCCTCCTATGGCTACACCTTC.

The chain recombines TRBV25-1 with TRBJ2-7, with unresolved D. V gave up 6 bases and J gave up 5 bases, with 5 bases separating them. The CDR3 is 10 amino acids. CDR1 and CDR2 from the germline V gene are MGHDK and SYGVNS. The CDR3 region has the DNA TGTGCCAGCAGAAACAACGAGCAGTACTTC. It codes for CASRNNEQYF.

The chain's CDR3 is CASSVPGGLNEQFF. The DNA of the CDR3 is TGTGCCAGCAGTGTCCCGGGAGGATTGAATGAGCAGTTCTTC. The rearrangement links TRBV25-1 to TRBJ2-1, with 7 bases aligning to TRBD2. The CDR3 has 14 amino acids. Germline assignment: CDR1 MGHDK and CDR2 SYGVNS. V trimming: 4 bases; J trimming: 7 bases; junction bases outside the gene matches: 7.

The CDR3, as DNA: TGTGCCAGTAGTATAGATGCCGGTCGGGCGAACACTGAAGCTTTCTTT. Its translation: CASSIDAGRANTEAFF. The J gene is TRBJ1-1, the V gene TRBV19; D call uncertain. V was pared by 0 bases and J by 1 base, with 12 bases between. The CDR3 length is 16 residues. Germline CDR1 LNHDA, CDR2 SQIVND (reference sequence).

V and J are TRBV29-1 and TRBJ2-3, with TRBD2 matching 12 bases. J gave up 6 bases and V 0 bases, and 4 bases lay outside the gene matches. This CDR3 spans 15 amino acids. Per germline, CDR1 SQVTM and CDR2 ANQGSEA. The CDR3 protein is CSVEDQTSGRDTQYF. The CDR3 DNA follows: TGCAGCGTTGAAGATCAAACTAGCGGGAGGGATACGCAGTATTTT.

This chain uses TRBV15 with TRBJ2-5, with TRBD1 as a possible D gene (5 bases). Germline V gene sequence: CDR1 LNHNV, CDR2 YYDKDF (reference sequence). With 0 bases removed from V and 5 bases from J, the gap between germline ends came to 10 bases. The CDR3 extends over 14 amino acids. CDR3 DNA sequence: TGTGCCACCAGCAGAGATCCCAAGGGGGAGACCCAGTACTTC. The encoded protein is CATSRDPKGETQYF.

V usage is TRBV18 and J usage is TRBJ1-3, with D possibly TRBD1 on 5 matching bases. CDR1 and CDR2 from the germline V gene are KGHSH and LQKENI. The CDR3 totals 16 residues. Trimming stripped 5 bases from V and 0 bases from J, with 14 bases between. This CDR3 reads CASSANTGHSGNTIYF. Written as DNA, the CDR3 is TGTGCCAGCTCAGCAAATACAGGCCACTCTGGAAACACCATATATTTT.

The chain uses TRBV18 and TRBJ1-2; D remains ambiguous. Germline lookup yields CDR1 KGHSH and CDR2 LQKENI. Deletions cut 4 bases from V and 4 bases from J, with 7 bases between. The CDR3 runs to 12 residues. CDR3 bases: TGTGCCAGCTCACAGGACGGCTATGGCTACACCTTC. The encoded protein is CASSQDGYGYTF.